A single sample is the source of the 16 T cell receptor beta chains below, sequenced in a study of T cell responses to AZD1222 COVID-19 vaccine. Measured with immunoSEQ multiplex PCR; TCRdb has only the in-frame clones, and not every one. The profile covers about 120,000 clones, with roughly 89% appearing a single time and around 5.9% taken by the ten largest. This specimen consisted of peripheral blood, obtained on day 0 of AZD1222 vaccination. The receptors come from an adult in good health.

The chain joins TRBV6-5 to TRBJ1-2, with unresolved D. V was shortened by 7 bases and J by 4 bases, with 19 bases between the two germline ends. The germline gives CDR1 MNHEY, CDR2 SVGAGI. The CDR3 spans 15 residues. DNA of the CDR3: TGTGCCAGCATGCCAGTTTATTCTTCCAGCTATGGCTACACCTTC. Residues: CASMPVYSSSYGYTF.

The rearrangement joins TRBV3-1 (or the pseudogene TRBV3-2) to TRBJ1-6; the D gene is possibly TRBD1 (5 bases). The CDR3 is 14 amino acids. Germline V gene sequence: CDR1 LGHDT, CDR2 YNNKEL (reference sequence). With 3 bases removed from V and 5 bases from J, the gap between germline ends came to 8 bases. The DNA of the CDR3 is TGTGCCAGCAGCCATACAGGCGATAATTCACCCCTCCACTTT. This encodes CASSHTGDNSPLHF.

The chain combines TRBV12-5 with TRBJ2-1, with D possibly TRBD1 on 6 matching bases. V lost 6 bases and J 8 bases, leaving 8 bases between the germline ends. Germline V gene sequence: CDR1 LGHNT, CDR2 FRNRAP. The CDR3 extends over 11 amino acids. CDR3 amino acids: CASGGGDEQFF. The CDR3, as DNA: TGTGCTAGTGGAGGGGGTGATGAGCAGTTCTTC.

J is TRBJ1-4 and V is TRBV18, with D perhaps TRBD1 (5 bases). Germline-derived CDR1 and CDR2 are KGHSH and LQKENI. The length of the CDR3 is 19 residues. Trimming pared 2 bases from V and 4 bases from J, leaving 23 bases between. The chain's CDR3 is CASSPFDSGPQANNEKLFF. CDR3 in DNA: TGTGCCAGCTCACCATTTGATTCGGGCCCACAGGCGAATAATGAAAAACTGTTTTTT.

The chain links TRBV5-1 to TRBJ1-5; D is unresolved. V dropped 0 bases and J dropped 6 bases, with 7 bases sitting between them. The CDR3 extends over 13 amino acids. In germline, CDR1 is SGHRS, CDR2 YFSETQ. CDR3 coding DNA: TGCGCCAGCAGCTTGGCCGAAGGTCAGCCCCAGCATTTT. It yields the protein CASSLAEGQPQHF.

The V call is TRBV5-1, the J call TRBJ2-2, with no clear D. Germline V gene sequence: CDR1 SGHRS, CDR2 YFSETQ. The V end lost 7 bases, the J end lost 5 bases, and 15 bases lay between the germline ends. The CDR3 is 14 amino acids. CDR3 sequence (DNA): TGCGCCAGCCAAAAGACTGAAATGACCGGGGAGCTGTTTTTT. Amino acids: CASQKTEMTGELFF.

V usage is TRBV9 and J usage is TRBJ1-2, with D maybe TRBD1 (6 bases). With 0 bases removed from V and 8 bases from J, the gap between germline ends came to 17 bases. Germline V gene data show CDR1 as SGDLS and CDR2 as YYNGEE. The CDR3 loop spans 15 amino acids. The DNA for the CDR3 is TGTGCCAGCAGCGTAGGTGTCACAGGGTCACACGGCTACACCTTC. It encodes CASSVGVTGSHGYTF.

The rearrangement joins TRBV19 to TRBJ2-6, with D unresolved. Per germline, CDR1 LNHDA and CDR2 SQIVND (reference sequence). V lost 5 bases and J 2 bases, leaving 10 bases between the germline ends. The CDR3 has 15 amino acids. CDR3 sequence (DNA): TGTGCCAGTAGTGTTTCGCCGACTGGGGCCAACGTCCTGACTTTC. It specifies CASSVSPTGANVLTF. Variable domain in full (rest from reference TRBV19 and TRBJ2-6): DGGITQSPKYLFRKEGQNVTLSCEQNLNHDAMYWYRQDPGQGLRLIYYSQIVNDFQKGDIAEGYSVSREKKESFPLTVTSAQKNPTAFYLCASSVSPTGANVLTFGAGSRLTVL.

This rearrangement joins TRBV6-5 to TRBJ1-5, with D unresolved. CDR1 is MNHEY and CDR2 is SVGAGI in the germline V gene. The CDR3 has 15 amino acids. The germline V and J ends were trimmed by 0 bases and 3 bases, with 9 bases remaining between them. DNA of the CDR3: TGTGCCAGCAGTTACTCGACCGGCAACAATCAGCCCCAGCATTTT. Translated: CASSYSTGNNQPQHF.

The chain is built from TRBV21-1 and TRBJ2-7; the table's D call, TRBD2, was not checked against the DNA. TRBV21-1 is a documented pseudogene. The CDR3 extends over 15 amino acids. CDR3 coding DNA: TGTGCCAGCAGCGCGCGGAGGGGAGCCGGAGACGAGCAGTACTTC. This encodes CASSARRGAGDEQYF.

V gene TRBV9 combines with J gene TRBJ1-3; TRBD1 matches at 8 bases. Germline V CDR1 and CDR2: SGDLS, YYNGEE. Trimming took 4 bases from V and 0 from J; bases not matched to a gene: 6. This CDR3 region has 16 residues. The CDR3 loop is CASSFDRGLSGNTIYF. The CDR3 region has the DNA TGTGCCAGCAGCTTCGACAGGGGCCTCTCTGGAAACACCATATATTTT.

The V call is TRBV7-6, the J call TRBJ1-1, with 8 bases fitting TRBD1. The ends lost 1 base at V and 3 bases at J; junction bases unmatched: 7. The CDR3 consists of 16 residues. Germline loops: CDR1 SGHVS, CDR2 FNYEAQ. Here the CDR3 DNA reads TGTGCCAGCAGCTTAGACACAGGGGGAAGGGACACTGAAGCTTTCTTT. Amino acids: CASSLDTGGRDTEAFF. Based on the CDR3 plus reference TRBV7-6 and TRBJ1-1, the full variable domain is GAGVSQSPRYKVTKRGQDVALRCDPISGHVSLYWYRQALGQGPEFLTYFNYEAQQDKSGLPNDRFSAERPEGSISTLTIQRTEQRDSAMYRCASSLDTGGRDTEAFFGQGTRLTVV.

The rearrangement joins TRBV7-2 to TRBJ2-2; 7 bases line up with TRBD1. The junction had 7 bases not matched to a gene; V was cut back by 6 bases and J by 0 bases. The CDR3 runs to 16 residues. Germline loops: CDR1 SGHTA, CDR2 FQGNSA. The CDR3 is CASRLEGGPNTGELFF. The CDR3 DNA sequence: TGTGCCAGCAGGCTCGAAGGGGGCCCGAACACCGGGGAGCTGTTTTTT.

Only one count was recorded for this clone. This chain uses TRBV11-1 with TRBJ2-5, with unresolved D. The germline V gene has CDR1 SGHAT and CDR2 FQDESV (reference sequence). The CDR3 has 12 amino acids. V lost 4 bases to trimming and J lost 0 bases, with 3 bases between them. CDR3 protein: CASSSNQETQYF. CDR3 DNA: TGTGCCAGCAGCTCTAACCAAGAGACCCAGTACTTC.

The rearrangement joins TRBV11-3 to TRBJ1-6, with D unclear. Trimming left V 2 bases short and J 5 bases short, with 4 bases between. The CDR3 extends over 13 amino acids. CDR1 is SGHNT, CDR2 YENEEA, per germline. For the CDR3, the DNA is TGTGCCAGCAGCTTACGTGATAATTCACCCCTCCACTTT. Translated: CASSLRDNSPLHF.

The rearrangement uses TRBV28 and TRBJ2-7; a weak D match, TRBD2 (6 bases). Trimming pared 2 bases from V and 4 bases from J, leaving 18 bases between. Germline values: CDR1 MDHEN, CDR2 SYDVKM. This CDR3 is built from 16 residues. The chain's CDR3 is CASSLGGTNKKYEQYF. CDR3 bases: TGTGCCAGCAGTTTAGGAGGGACCAATAAAAAATACGAGCAGTACTTC.